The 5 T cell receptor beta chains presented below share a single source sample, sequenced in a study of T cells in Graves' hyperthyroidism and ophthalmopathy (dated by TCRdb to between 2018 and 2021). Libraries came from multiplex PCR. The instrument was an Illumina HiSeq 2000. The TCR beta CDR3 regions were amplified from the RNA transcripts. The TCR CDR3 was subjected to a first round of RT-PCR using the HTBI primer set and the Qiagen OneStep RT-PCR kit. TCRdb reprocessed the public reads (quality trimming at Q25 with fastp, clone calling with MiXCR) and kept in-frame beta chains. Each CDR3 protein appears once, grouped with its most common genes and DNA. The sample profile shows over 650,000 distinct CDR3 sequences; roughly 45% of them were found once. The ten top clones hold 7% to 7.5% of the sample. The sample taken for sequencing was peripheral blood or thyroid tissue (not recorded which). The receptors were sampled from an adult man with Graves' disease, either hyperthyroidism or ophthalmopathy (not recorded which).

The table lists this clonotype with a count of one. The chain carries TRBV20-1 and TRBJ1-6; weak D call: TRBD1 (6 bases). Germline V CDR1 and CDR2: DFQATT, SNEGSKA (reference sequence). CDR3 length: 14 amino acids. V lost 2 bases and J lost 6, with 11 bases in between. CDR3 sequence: CSARKTGTNSPLHF. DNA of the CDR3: TGCAGTGCTAGAAAGACAGGAACTAATTCACCCCTCCACTTT.

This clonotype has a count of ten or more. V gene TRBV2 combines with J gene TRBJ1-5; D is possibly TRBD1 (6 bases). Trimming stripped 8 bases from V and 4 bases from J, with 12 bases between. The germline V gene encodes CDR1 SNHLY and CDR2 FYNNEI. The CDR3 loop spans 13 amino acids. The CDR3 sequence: CASGQGINQPQHF. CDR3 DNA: TGTGCCAGCGGTCAGGGGATTAATCAGCCCCAGCATTTT.

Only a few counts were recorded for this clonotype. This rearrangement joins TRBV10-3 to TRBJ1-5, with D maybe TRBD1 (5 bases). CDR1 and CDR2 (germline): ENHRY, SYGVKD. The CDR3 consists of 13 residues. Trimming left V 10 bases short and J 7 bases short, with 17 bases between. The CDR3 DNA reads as TGTGCCAGCTCAATCAGGGTGTGGCAGCCCCAGCATTTT. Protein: CASSIRVWQPQHF.

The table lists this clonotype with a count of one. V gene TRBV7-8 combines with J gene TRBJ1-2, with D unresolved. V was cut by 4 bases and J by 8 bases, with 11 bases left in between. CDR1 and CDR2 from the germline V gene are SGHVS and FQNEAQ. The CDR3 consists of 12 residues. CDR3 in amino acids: CASSSGTWGYTF. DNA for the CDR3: TGTGCCAGCAGCTCCGGAACTTGGGGCTACACCTTC.

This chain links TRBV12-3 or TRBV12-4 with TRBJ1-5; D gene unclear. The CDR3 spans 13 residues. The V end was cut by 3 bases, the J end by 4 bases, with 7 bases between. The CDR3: CASSLVHNQPQHF. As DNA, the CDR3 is TGTGCCAGCAGTTTGGTTCATAATCAGCCCCAGCATTTT.